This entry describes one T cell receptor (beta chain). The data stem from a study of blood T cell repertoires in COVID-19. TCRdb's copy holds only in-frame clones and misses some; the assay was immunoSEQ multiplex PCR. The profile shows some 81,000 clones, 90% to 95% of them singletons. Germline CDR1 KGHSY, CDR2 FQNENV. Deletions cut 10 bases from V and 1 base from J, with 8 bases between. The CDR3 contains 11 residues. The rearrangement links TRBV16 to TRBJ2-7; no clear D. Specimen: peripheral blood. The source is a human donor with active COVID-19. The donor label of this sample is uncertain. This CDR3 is CATSRSYEQYF. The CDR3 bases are TGTGCCACCTCGAGGTCCTACGAGCAGTACTTC.